This T cell receptor beta chain was obtained from a study of cytomegalovirus exposure and HLA in healthy donors. Study findings and constraints: The investigators catalogued 150 or so TCR beta chains as cytomegalovirus-associated.

This CDR3 has 15 residues. V dropped 1 base and J dropped 4; count of bases not matched to a gene: 5. Germline V gene data show CDR1 as LNHDA and CDR2 as SQIVND (reference sequence). A word on this clone: Its specificity is unknown.

The PCR was carried out with 60 Vbeta primers and 13 Jbeta primers. Produced via immunoSEQ multiplex PCR; TCRdb's table is partial and in-frame only. The data show some 150,000 clones, 75% to 85% seen once. The gene calls are TRBV19 and TRBJ2-7, with 9 bases identical to TRBD1. Sequencing was done on a sample of PBMCs. The sequence came from a man aged 25 to 40 in good health and CMV-seronegative. CDR3 sequence reads: CASSIGTGDIYEQYF. The CDR3, as DNA: TGTGCCAGTAGTATAGGGACAGGGGATATTTACGAGCAGTACTTC.